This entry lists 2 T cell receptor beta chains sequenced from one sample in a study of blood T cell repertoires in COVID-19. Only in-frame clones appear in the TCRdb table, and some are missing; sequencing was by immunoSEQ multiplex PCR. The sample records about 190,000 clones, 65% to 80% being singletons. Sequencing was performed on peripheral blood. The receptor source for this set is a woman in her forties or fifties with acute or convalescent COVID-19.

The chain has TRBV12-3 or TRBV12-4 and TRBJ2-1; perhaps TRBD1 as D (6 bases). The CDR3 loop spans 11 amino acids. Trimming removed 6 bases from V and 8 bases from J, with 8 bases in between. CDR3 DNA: TGTGCCAGCAGAAACAGGGATGAGCAGTTCTTC. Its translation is CASRNRDEQFF.

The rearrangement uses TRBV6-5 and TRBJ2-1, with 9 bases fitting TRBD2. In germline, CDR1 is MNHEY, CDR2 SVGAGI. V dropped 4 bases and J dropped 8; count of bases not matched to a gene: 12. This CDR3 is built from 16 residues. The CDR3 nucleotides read TGTGCCAGCAGTTCATCCCGCGCGGGGGGGGCCCATGAGCAGTTCTTC. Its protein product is CASSSSRAGGAHEQFF.